This TCR beta chain was recovered during a study of T cells after yellow fever vaccination. Study-wide background: SMART-Seq v4 Ultra Low Input served to prepare low-cell-number fractions.

5'RACE template switching generated TCR cDNA, adding a universal primer site and UMIs. TCRdb called the 5' RACE reads again in MiXCR, with one record for every CDR3 protein. The sample includes under 550,000 distinct CDR3 sequences, 21% seen only once; the top ten take 16%. This clonotype was counted only a few times. V shed 8 bases, J shed 0 bases, and the junction held 8 bases outside the gene matches. Germline CDR1 reads MNHEY; CDR2 reads SVGEGT. The CDR3 is made up of 16 amino acids. The receptor was isolated from a man aged 18 to 30 who received the YFV17D yellow fever vaccine. The chain has TRBV6-2 or TRBV6-3 and TRBJ2-2; TRBD1 matches at 8 bases. This specimen consisted of PBMCs, obtained 21 days after the first yellow fever vaccination. The CDR3 DNA is TGTGCCAGCGACAGGGGACATATCGCGAACACCGGGGAGCTGTTTTTT. Translation gives CASDRGHIANTGELFF.